The 30 T cell receptor beta chains in this list originate from one sample, sequenced in a study of blood T cell repertoires in COVID-19. Assay: immunoSEQ multiplex PCR; the TCRdb copy retains only in-frame clones and omits some. There are around 280,000 clones in the sample; approximately 83% occur only once, and around 2.1% lies in the top ten. Material for sequencing was peripheral blood. The origin of the receptors is a woman younger than 45 who had recovered from COVID-19.

This chain joins TRBV19 and TRBJ1-1; 7 bases agree with TRBD1. V was clipped by 5 bases and J by 6 bases; unmatched bases: 9. CDR3 length: 14 amino acids. Germline V gives CDR1 LNHDA, CDR2 SQIVND (reference sequence). The CDR3 is CASSLRQGLAEAFF. Here the CDR3 DNA reads TGTGCCAGTAGTTTAAGACAGGGTTTGGCTGAAGCTTTCTTT.

The gene calls are TRBV13 and TRBJ1-2; 7 bases map to TRBD1. Germline CDR1 is PRHDT and CDR2 is FYEKMQ (reference sequence). The CDR3 runs to 12 residues. Trimming at V came to 5 bases and at J to 6 bases, leaving 3 bases not matched to a gene. This CDR3 reads CASSTTGDGYTF. DNA for the CDR3: TGTGCCAGCAGCACAACAGGGGATGGCTACACCTTC.

This chain joins TRBV5-4 and TRBJ1-2, with a weak D call TRBD1 (6 bases). Trimming removed 4 bases from V and 2 bases from J, with 15 bases in between. CDR1 is SGHNT and CDR2 is YYREEE in the germline V gene (reference sequence). This CDR3 spans 15 amino acids. The CDR3 DNA is TGTGCCAGCAGCCGCCCCACAGGGCCAAACTATGGCTACACCTTC. It encodes CASSRPTGPNYGYTF.

The rearrangement links TRBV7-8 to TRBJ1-5, with a weak D call TRBD1 (5 bases). Germline CDR1 reads SGHVS; CDR2 reads FQNEAQ. V lost 5 bases and J 5 bases, leaving 10 bases between the germline ends. The CDR3 spans 13 residues. The CDR3 sequence: CASSPTGDQPQHF. For the CDR3, the DNA is TGTGCCAGCAGCCCTACAGGAGATCAGCCCCAGCATTTT.

This sequence joins TRBV6-4 and TRBJ2-3; the match to TRBD2 covers 10 bases. The CDR3 contains 22 residues. Germline values: CDR1 MRHNA, CDR2 SNTAGT. The V segment lost 1 base and the J segment 4 bases; nucleotides outside the gene matches: 23. The CDR3 region is CASSDLLFFPSGSWKVADTQYF. CDR3 nucleotides: TGTGCCAGCAGTGACTTGTTGTTTTTCCCTAGCGGGAGTTGGAAGGTTGCAGATACGCAGTATTTT.

This clone has more than one count but fewer than ten. The V gene is TRBV6-2 or TRBV6-3, the J gene TRBJ2-7; D may be TRBD1 (5 bases). The germline CDR1 and CDR2 sequences are MNHEY and SVGEGT. Trimming cost V 6 bases and J 10 bases, with 16 bases left between them. CDR3 length equals 12 residues. The CDR3 loop reads CASSRLQGRQYF. The CDR3 DNA follows: TGTGCCAGCAGCAGACTTCAGGGCCGACAGTACTTC.

V usage is TRBV5-1 and J usage is TRBJ2-5; 7 bases fit TRBD1. V was clipped by 0 bases and J by 5 bases; unmatched bases: 7. The CDR3 has 15 residues. Germline assignment: CDR1 SGHRS and CDR2 YFSETQ. CDR3 DNA sequence: TGCGCCAGCAGCTTGGGTTGGCAGGGGGACGAGACCCAGTACTTC. Translated: CASSLGWQGDETQYF.

The CDR3 DNA is TGTGCCAGCAGCCACGCCTCGACAGGGGCGGCCTACGAGCAGTACTTC. Its translation is CASSHASTGAAYEQYF. The gene calls are TRBV14 and TRBJ2-7; 8 bases agree with TRBD1. The CDR3 spans 16 residues. Germline CDR1 and CDR2: SGHDN and FVKESK. The V segment lost 3 bases and the J segment 2 bases; nucleotides outside the gene matches: 9.

This clone has a single count. The chain joins TRBV5-4 to TRBJ2-3, with unresolved D. This CDR3 is 12 amino acids long. Between the trimmed V and J ends, which lost 0 bases and 7 bases, there was a span of 6 bases. The germline V gene encodes CDR1 SGHNT and CDR2 YYREEE (reference sequence). Here the CDR3 reads CASSLGEYTQYF. In DNA form, the CDR3 reads TGTGCCAGCAGCTTGGGCGAGTATACGCAGTATTTT.

J is TRBJ2-1 and V is TRBV9; maybe TRBD2 (6 bases). The CDR3 spans 15 residues. Deletions cut 0 bases from V and 4 bases from J, with 11 bases between. Per the germline V gene, CDR1 is SGDLS and CDR2 is YYNGEE. CDR3 amino acids: CASSVGREEYNEQFF. CDR3 bases: TGTGCCAGCAGCGTAGGGAGGGAAGAGTACAATGAGCAGTTCTTC.

V usage is TRBV3-1 (or the pseudogene TRBV3-2) and J usage is TRBJ2-2; 9 nucleotides line up with TRBD2. V shed 4 bases and J 1 base; nucleotides not matched to a gene: 4. Germline CDR1 is LGHDT and CDR2 is YNNKEL (reference sequence). The CDR3 sequence is 16 residues long. The DNA for the CDR3 is TGTGCCAGCAGCCGAGTAGCGGGAGTGAACACCGGGGAGCTGTTTTTT. As protein: CASSRVAGVNTGELFF.

This chain joins TRBV6-5 and TRBJ1-5; the D is unclear. Germline CDR1 is MNHEY and CDR2 is SVGAGI. V was pared by 6 bases and J by 4 bases, with 16 bases between. CDR3 size: 15 residues. CDR3 coding DNA: TGTGCCAGCAGGGACCCCGGAGCGGGGAATCAGCCCCAGCATTTT. This encodes CASRDPGAGNQPQHF.

V is TRBV5-5 and J is TRBJ2-1; TRBD2 agrees at 11 bases. The germline gives CDR1 SGHKS, CDR2 YYEKEE (reference sequence). The CDR3 loop spans 15 amino acids. V trimming: 2 bases; J trimming: 5 bases; junction bases outside the gene matches: 3. CDR3 nucleotide sequence: TGTGCCAGCAGCTTTTTAGCGGGGGGGGACAATGAGCAGTTCTTC. Its translation is CASSFLAGGDNEQFF.

V and J are TRBV28 and TRBJ2-5, with 7 bases matching TRBD1. V was clipped by 4 bases and J by 3 bases; unmatched bases: 14. This CDR3 is built from 17 residues. Per the germline V gene, CDR1 is MDHEN and CDR2 is SYDVKM. CDR3: CASSWSTGLESEETQYF. CDR3 bases: TGTGCCAGCAGTTGGTCGACAGGGTTGGAATCGGAAGAGACCCAGTACTTC.

V gene TRBV11-2 combines with J gene TRBJ2-2; 9 positions agree with TRBD2. This CDR3 is built from 18 residues. The V gene's germline CDR1 is SGHAT and CDR2 FQNNGV. Trimming took 4 bases from V and 2 from J; bases not matched to a gene: 11. The chain's CDR3 is CASSYVTSGGLNTGELFF. DNA of the CDR3: TGTGCCAGCAGCTACGTGACTAGCGGAGGCCTAAACACCGGGGAGCTGTTTTTT.

This clone was detected only once. This chain connects TRBV5-1 to TRBJ2-7; TRBD2 is a possible D gene (6 bases). Germline V gene data show CDR1 as SGHRS and CDR2 as YFSETQ. Trimming cost V 0 bases and J 6 bases, with 10 bases left between them. CDR3 length: 13 residues. CDR3 loop: CASSLGLEAEQYF. The CDR3 DNA is TGCGCCAGCAGCTTGGGACTAGAGGCCGAGCAGTACTTC.

This clone was counted ten times or more. The chain joins TRBV5-1 to TRBJ2-2; D is ambiguous. The CDR3 is 17 residues long. Between the trimmed V and J ends, which lost 4 bases and 2 bases, there was a span of 18 bases. CDR1 is SGHRS, CDR2 YFSETQ, per germline. The CDR3 region is CASSPSRLRLNTGELFF. DNA for the CDR3: TGCGCCAGCAGCCCCTCCAGGCTTAGGTTAAACACCGGGGAGCTGTTTTTT.

This rearrangement joins TRBV7-9 to TRBJ2-6; D might be TRBD1 (6 bases). Germline-derived CDR1 and CDR2 are SEHNR and FQNEAQ (reference sequence). The CDR3 has 15 amino acids. Trimming pared 6 bases from V and 1 base from J, leaving 10 bases between. CDR3 sequence reads: CASRPGESGANVLTF. The DNA of the CDR3 is TGTGCCAGCAGACCAGGGGAGTCTGGGGCCAACGTCCTGACTTTC. Full variable domain (rest looked up from reference TRBV7-9 and TRBJ2-6): DTGVSQNPRHKITKRGQNVTFRCDPISEHNRLYWYRQTLGQGPEFLTYFQNEAQLEKSRLLSDRFSAERPKGSFSTLEIQRTEQGDSAMYLCASRPGESGANVLTFGAGSRLTVL.

V is TRBV30 and J is TRBJ1-1; TRBD1 aligns across 10 bases. Germline CDR1 GTSNPN, CDR2 SVGIG (reference sequence). The CDR3 has 16 residues. V shed 0 bases and J 4 bases; nucleotides not matched to a gene: 8. CDR3 loop: CAWSVGTGVPFTEAFF. CDR3 nucleotides: TGTGCCTGGAGTGTGGGGACAGGGGTCCCTTTCACTGAAGCTTTCTTT.

J is TRBJ2-7 and V is TRBV5-6; 7 positions match TRBD1. V dropped 2 bases and J dropped 0; count of bases not matched to a gene: 5. CDR1 is SGHDT, CDR2 YYEEEE, per germline. The CDR3 extends over 15 amino acids. The CDR3 spells CASSFRDRISYEQYF. As DNA, the CDR3 is TGTGCCAGCAGCTTCCGGGACAGAATCTCCTACGAGCAGTACTTC.

The V and J genes are TRBV15 and TRBJ2-2; D perhaps matches TRBD2 (6 bases). The V and J ends lost 5 bases and 6 bases respectively, with 7 bases between them. Germline-derived CDR1 and CDR2 are LNHNV and YYDKDF (reference sequence). This CDR3 contains 12 residues. CDR3 bases: TGTGCCACCAGCGTAGCGGCCGGGGAGCTGTTTTTT. This gives the protein CATSVAAGELFF.

This clone has only a few counts. The V gene is TRBV28, the J gene TRBJ2-5, with 7 bases fitting TRBD1. Germline-derived CDR1 and CDR2 are MDHEN and SYDVKM. With V trimmed by 5 bases and J by 3 bases, 9 bases remained unmatched. The CDR3 runs 15 residues. The CDR3 nucleotides read TGTGCCAGCAGTCTAGGGACAGCTTACAAAGAGACCCAGTACTTC. Its translation is CASSLGTAYKETQYF. The full variable domain, with the rest looked up from reference TRBV28 and TRBJ2-5, is DVKVTQSSRYLVKRTGEKVFLECVQDMDHENMFWYRQDPGLGLRLIYFSYDVKMKEKGDIPEGYSVSREKKERFSLILESASTNQTSMYLCASSLGTAYKETQYFGPGTRLLVL.

The gene calls are TRBV18 and TRBJ2-7, with 9 bases fitting TRBD2. The CDR3 consists of 14 residues. The ends lost 2 bases at V and 7 bases at J; junction bases unmatched: 6. Germline V gene lookup returns CDR1 KGHSH and CDR2 LQKENI. The CDR3, as DNA: TGTGCCAGCTCACCATACGGGACTAGCCAAGAGCAGTACTTC. Translating it yields CASSPYGTSQEQYF.

This chain uses TRBV2 with TRBJ2-1; 7 nucleotides align to TRBD1. The CDR3 is 12 residues long. The J segment lost 9 bases and the V segment lost 7 bases, leaving 6 bases of the junction unmatched. Germline CDR1 is SNHLY and CDR2 is FYNNEI. In nucleotides, the CDR3 is TGTGCCAGCAACCAAGGGACAGCTGAGCAGTTCTTC. Amino acids: CASNQGTAEQFF. Filled out from reference TRBV2 and TRBJ2-1, the complete variable domain reads EPEVTQTPSHQVTQMGQEVILRCVPISNHLYFYWYRQILGQKVEFLVSFYNNEISEKSEIFDDQFSVERPDGSNFTLKIRSTKLEDSAMYFCASNQGTAEQFFGPGTRLTVL.

In its sample, this clone was seen once. This chain joins TRBV24-1 and TRBJ1-1; tentative D call: TRBD1 (6 bases). In germline, CDR1 is KGHDR, CDR2 SFDVKD. The CDR3 extends over 15 amino acids. V was trimmed by 4 bases and J by 6 bases, leaving 17 bases between them. As DNA, the CDR3 is TGTGCCACCAGTGACTCAGGGGCCGCGGGGGCTGAAGCTTTCTTT. Its protein product is CATSDSGAAGAEAFF.

This chain uses TRBV6-1 with TRBJ1-1, with 7 nucleotides matching TRBD1. This CDR3 has 15 residues. V lost 2 bases and J lost 2; bases outside the gene matches: 5. CDR1 is MNHNS, CDR2 SASEGT, per germline. CDR3 sequence: CASSEWDSVNTEAFF. DNA for the CDR3: TGTGCCAGCAGTGAATGGGACAGTGTTAACACTGAAGCTTTCTTT.

This chain links TRBV19 with TRBJ2-5; unclear D gene. Trimming pared 3 bases from V and 4 bases from J, leaving 12 bases between. CDR3 length: 14 amino acids. Germline V gene data show CDR1 as LNHDA and CDR2 as SQIVND (reference sequence). CDR3 loop: CASSIPSLGETQYF. CDR3 sequence (DNA): TGTGCCAGTAGTATTCCGAGTCTCGGAGAGACCCAGTACTTC.

The count of this clone is one. This specimen includes other DNA sequences encoding the same CDR3. The CDR3 nucleotides read TGTGCCAGTAGCCCAGGGACCTACGAGCAGTACTTC. Residues: CASSPGTYEQYF. The chain employs TRBV19 and TRBJ2-7; maybe TRBD1 (5 bases). This CDR3 spans 12 amino acids. Trimming removed 6 bases at V and 2 bases at J, with 8 bases between. The germline gives CDR1 LNHDA, CDR2 SQIVND (reference sequence). The variable domain in full, with the rest retrieved from reference TRBV19 and TRBJ2-7, is DGGITQSPKYLFRKEGQNVTLSCEQNLNHDAMYWYRQDPGQGLRLIYYSQIVNDFQKGDIAEGYSVSREKKESFPLTVTSAQKNPTAFYLCASSPGTYEQYFGPGTRLTVT.

On this clone: The junction does not match germline at one end; this may be a read error. The CDR3, as DNA: TGTGCCAGCAGCGACTGGACTAGCGGGAGACATGAGCAGTTCTTC. The encoded protein is CASSDWTSGRHEQFF. The rearrangement joins TRBV6-4 to TRBJ2-1; 13 nucleotides line up with TRBD2. The CDR3 runs 15 residues. Germline V CDR1 and CDR2: MRHNA, SNTAGT.

The V and J genes are TRBV28 and TRBJ2-7; D is uncertain. Germline loops: CDR1 MDHEN, CDR2 SYDVKM. V lost 2 bases, J lost 3 bases, and 8 bases lay in between. CDR3 length: 13 amino acids. The CDR3 DNA reads TGTGCCAGCAGTTTAGGCACCCTCTACGAGCAGTACTTC. Protein product: CASSLGTLYEQYF.